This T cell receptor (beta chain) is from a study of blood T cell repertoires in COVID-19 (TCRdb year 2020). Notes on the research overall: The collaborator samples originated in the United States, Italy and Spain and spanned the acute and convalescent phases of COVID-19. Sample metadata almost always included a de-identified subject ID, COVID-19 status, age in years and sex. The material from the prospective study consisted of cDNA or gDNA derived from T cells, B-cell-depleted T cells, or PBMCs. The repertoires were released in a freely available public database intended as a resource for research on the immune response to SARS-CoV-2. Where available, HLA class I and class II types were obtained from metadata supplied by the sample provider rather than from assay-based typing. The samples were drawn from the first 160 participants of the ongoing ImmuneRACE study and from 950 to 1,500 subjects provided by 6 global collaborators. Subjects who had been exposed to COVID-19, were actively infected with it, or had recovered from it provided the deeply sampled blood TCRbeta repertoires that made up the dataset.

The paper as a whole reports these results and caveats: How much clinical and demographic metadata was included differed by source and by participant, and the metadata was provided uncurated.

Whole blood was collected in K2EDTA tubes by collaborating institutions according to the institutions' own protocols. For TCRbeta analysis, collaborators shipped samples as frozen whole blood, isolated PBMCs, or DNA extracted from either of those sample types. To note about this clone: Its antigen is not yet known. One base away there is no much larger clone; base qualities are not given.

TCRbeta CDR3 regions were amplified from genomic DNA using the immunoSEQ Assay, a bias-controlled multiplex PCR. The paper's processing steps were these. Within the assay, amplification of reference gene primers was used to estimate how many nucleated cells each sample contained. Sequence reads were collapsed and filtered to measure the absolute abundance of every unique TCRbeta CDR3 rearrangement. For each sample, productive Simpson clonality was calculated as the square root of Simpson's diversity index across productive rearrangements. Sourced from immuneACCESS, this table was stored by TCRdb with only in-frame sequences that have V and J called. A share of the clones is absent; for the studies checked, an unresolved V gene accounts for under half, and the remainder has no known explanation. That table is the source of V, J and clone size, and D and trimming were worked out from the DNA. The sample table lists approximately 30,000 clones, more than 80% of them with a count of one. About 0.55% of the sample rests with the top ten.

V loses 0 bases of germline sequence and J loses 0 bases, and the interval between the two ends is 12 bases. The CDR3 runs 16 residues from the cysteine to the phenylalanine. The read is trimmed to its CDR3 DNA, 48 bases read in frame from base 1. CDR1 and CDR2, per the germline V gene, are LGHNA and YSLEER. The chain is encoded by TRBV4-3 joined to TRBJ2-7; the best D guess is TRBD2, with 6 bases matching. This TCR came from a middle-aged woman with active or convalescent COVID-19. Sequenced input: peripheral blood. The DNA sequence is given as TGCGCCAGCAGCCAAGAAGGCGGGGTGAGCTCCTACGAGCAGTACTTC. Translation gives CASSQEGGVSSYEQYF.